This T cell receptor (beta chain) was sequenced for a study of blood T cell repertoires in COVID-19 (dated by TCRdb to the early 2020s). A note on the overall study: Collaborator samples came from the United States, Italy and Spain and covered acute and convalescent phases of COVID-19. The prospective study material was composed of cDNA or gDNA derived from T cells, B-cell-depleted T cells, or PBMCs. Deeply sampled blood TCRbeta repertoires from subjects exposed to, actively infected with, or recovered from COVID-19 were included in the dataset. The repertoires were released in a freely available public database meant as a resource for research on the immune response to SARS-CoV-2. The samples were drawn from two sources: the first 160 participants of the ongoing ImmuneRACE study, and 1,254 subjects contributed by 6 global collaborators. Sample metadata almost always included a de-identified subject ID, COVID-19 status, age in years and sex. Where available, HLA class I and class II types were taken from metadata supplied by the sample provider and were not determined by assay-based typing.

The collaborating institutions used their own protocols to collect whole blood in K2EDTA tubes. For TCRbeta analysis, collaborators shipped samples in one of three forms: frozen whole blood, isolated PBMCs, or DNA extracted from either of those sample types. The CDR3 spans 21 residues, from the cysteine through the phenylalanine. Only CDR3 DNA is held: 63 bases, read in frame from base 1. In the case of this clone: The antigen it recognizes is unknown. The input lacks base qualities; no much larger clone sits a single base away.

The immunoSEQ Assay, a bias-controlled multiplex PCR, was used to amplify TCRbeta CDR3 regions from genomic DNA. As for how the authors treated the data: The number of nucleated cells in each sample was estimated from the amplification of reference gene primers within the assay. Sequence reads were collapsed and filtered to measure the absolute abundance of every unique TCRbeta CDR3 rearrangement. Productive Simpson clonality was computed per sample as the square root of Simpson's diversity index over productive rearrangements. TCRdb re-hosts the immuneACCESS table, in-frame sequences only. Its copies lack some clones; in the studies checked, an unresolved V gene accounts for under half of them, and the cause for the rest is not known. The V and J calls and clone size are taken from that table; D and trimming were inferred from the DNA. The sample table lists roughly 150,000 clones, around 86% of them with a count of one. The ten largest clones represent roughly 3.9% of the sample.

The paper's findings and limits, for the study overall: How much clinical and demographic metadata was included differed by source and by participant, and the metadata was provided uncurated.

The sequence links TRBV21-1 to TRBJ2-1; the table assigns TRBD2, which was not confirmed against the DNA. TRBV21-1 is labeled a pseudogene. The specimen sequenced was peripheral blood. This clonotype was obtained from an elderly woman with acute or convalescent COVID-19. The sequenced DNA is TGTGCCAGCAGCAAAGCCCTAGCGGGAGCGCCCGTTTTGAGCTCCTACAATGAGCAGTTCTTC. This gives the protein CASSKALAGAPVLSSYNEQFF.